This T cell receptor beta chain was observed in a study of OX40 agonist ivuxolimab in advanced cancers. Study at large: Participants, roughly 80% male, averaged about 56 years of age, ranging from about 23 to 85. Partial responses were achieved by three patients, of whom one had hepatocellular carcinoma and two had cutaneous melanoma. Antecedent anti-PD-1, anti-PD-L1 or anti-CTLA-4 therapy was permissible, with under 50% having received some. Study findings and constraints: CD8+ T cells were the subset that, on average, had more expanded clones than CD4+.

On this clone: The antigen is not known.

CDR3 length: 13 amino acids. V dropped 3 bases and J dropped 7 bases, with 13 bases sitting between them. Per the germline V gene, CDR1 is SGHRS and CDR2 is YFSETQ. Libraries were prepared by immunoSEQ multiplex PCR; TCRdb keeps only in-frame clonotypes and omits some of them. Found here are 75,000 or so clones, roughly 84% of them singletons; the top ten hold around 8%. The sequence came from an adult with an advanced solid tumor such as melanoma, head and neck, liver or kidney cancer. The gene calls are TRBV5-1 and TRBJ2-5; possibly TRBD1 for D (6 bases). The specimen comprised CD4+ or CD8+ T cells sorted from blood, sampled in a trial of the OX40 agonist ivuxolimab. DNA of the CDR3: TGCGCCAGCAGCTCCAGGGGTACGGGGACCCAGTACTTC. Translation gives CASSSRGTGTQYF.